This T cell receptor beta chain was captured in a study of tumor and adjacent non-tumor tissue in lung cancer. General study points: Tumor TCR diversity, when higher, was linked to shorter survival.

Three rounds of nested PCR, following a modified ARM-PCR protocol, produced the TCRbeta library. TCRdb processed the multiplex PCR reads anew with MiXCR; each CDR3 protein has one entry. The table records more than 120,000 distinct CDR3 sequences, around 66% of them present only once. A word on this clonotype: Its target is unknown. A read error may be the cause here, since a much bigger clone is one base away.

CDR1 SNHLY and CDR2 FYNNEI come from the germline V gene. The CDR3 covers 15 residues. Deletions cut 6 bases from V and 3 bases from J, with 15 bases between. No cell sorting was done before RNA was extracted from the tissue. The source material was lung tumor tissue. This TCR derives from a man in his fifties or sixties with small cell lung cancer. The rearrangement joins TRBV2 to TRBJ2-4; perhaps D is TRBD1 or TRBD2 (5 bases each). DNA for the CDR3: TGTGCCAGCAGAGTGATGAGGGGAGACAAAAACATTCAGTACTTC. This translates into CASRVMRGDKNIQYF. The complete variable domain, with remaining parts taken from reference TRBV2 and TRBJ2-4, reads EPEVTQTPSHQVTQMGQEVILRCVPISNHLYFYWYRQILGQKVEFLVSFYNNEISEKSEIFDDQFSVERPDGSNFTLKIRSTKLEDSAMYFCASRVMRGDKNIQYFGAGTRLSVL.